Each of the 17 T cell receptor beta chains below was sequenced from the same sample in a study of control samples from healthy donors and cancer patients. Generated by immunoSEQ multiplex PCR, the TCRdb table keeps only in-frame clones and is missing some. The data hold 100,000 to 150,000 clones, with around 90% observed a single time. Material: blood. These receptors came from a man younger than 35 in good health.

The V and J genes are TRBV28 and TRBJ2-5; 7 positions agree with TRBD1. The CDR3 is 15 residues long. The germline V gene encodes CDR1 MDHEN and CDR2 SYDVKM. V shed 6 bases and J 2 bases; nucleotides not matched to a gene: 9. The CDR3 nucleotides are TGTGCCAGCAGCACTAGGACAGGAGGACAAGAGACCCAGTACTTC. Translation gives CASSTRTGGQETQYF.

V is TRBV19 and J is TRBJ2-3, with 8 bases that match TRBD2. V shed 3 bases, J shed 2 bases, and the junction held 16 bases outside the gene matches. CDR3 size: 19 residues. CDR1 and CDR2 (germline): LNHDA, SQIVND (reference sequence). Here the CDR3 DNA reads TGTGCCAGTAGTATGGTTTCGGGAGCGGGAGCCAGGATCACAGATACGCAGTATTTT. Translating it yields CASSMVSGAGARITDTQYF.

This clone was seen only a few times. The chain has TRBV15 and TRBJ2-3, with 8 positions matching TRBD2. CDR1 is LNHNV, CDR2 YYDKDF, per germline (reference sequence). With 0 bases clipped from V and 5 bases from J, the junction kept 4 bases outside the gene matches. The CDR3 is made up of 15 amino acids. In DNA form, the CDR3 reads TGTGCCACCAGCAGAGAGATAGCGGGGAAAGATACGCAGTATTTT. Protein: CATSREIAGKDTQYF. Combining the CDR3 with reference TRBV15 and TRBJ2-3 gives the whole variable domain DAMVIQNPRYQVTQFGKPVTLSCSQTLNHNVMYWYQQKSSQAPKLLFHYYDKDFNNEADTPDNFQSRRPNTSFCFLDIRSPGLGDTAMYLCATSREIAGKDTQYFGPGTRLTVL.

This clone is a singleton in its sample. The CDR3 here is CASSLPSNDEQFF. The CDR3 nucleotides read TGTGCCAGCAGCTTACCCAGCAACGATGAGCAGTTCTTC. The chain uses TRBV7-2 and TRBJ2-1; no definite D call. The CDR3 sequence is 13 residues long. Germline CDR1 reads SGHTA; CDR2 reads FQGNSA. Between the trimmed V and J ends, which lost 2 bases and 8 bases, there was a span of 10 bases.

The chain joins TRBV28 to TRBJ1-2, with TRBD1 matching 7 bases. The CDR3 loop spans 13 amino acids. J lost 7 bases, V lost 6 bases, and 8 bases had no gene match. CDR1 and CDR2 (germline): MDHEN, SYDVKM. This chain's CDR3 is CASRVRGSGGYTF. Written as DNA, the CDR3 is TGTGCCAGCAGAGTCAGGGGGTCGGGTGGCTACACCTTC.

V is TRBV6-5 and J is TRBJ2-5; 10 nucleotides align to TRBD2. The J segment lost 1 base and the V segment lost 7 bases, leaving 3 bases of the junction unmatched. The CDR3 contains 14 residues. In germline, CDR1 is MNHEY, CDR2 SVGAGI. The CDR3, as DNA: TGTGCCAGCAACCCTAGCGGGGGCCAAGAGACCCAGTACTTC. Residues: CASNPSGGQETQYF.

The J gene is TRBJ2-7, the V gene TRBV5-4; unclear D gene. CDR1 and CDR2 (germline): SGHNT, YYREEE (reference sequence). The CDR3 is made up of 14 amino acids. Trimming took off 0 bases at V and 2 bases at J, with 9 bases between the two ends. The CDR3: CASSLANGPYEQYV. Here the CDR3 DNA reads TGTGCCAGCAGCTTGGCGAACGGGCCCTACGAGCAGTACGTC.

The rearrangement joins TRBV19 to TRBJ2-2; 8 bases match TRBD2. V dropped 6 bases and J dropped 9; count of bases not matched to a gene: 9. CDR3 length: 14 amino acids. CDR1 is LNHDA and CDR2 is SQIVND in the germline V gene (reference sequence). The CDR3 loop is CASSPGRGFRELFF. In DNA, the CDR3 is TGTGCCAGTAGCCCCGGGAGGGGTTTTAGGGAGCTGTTTTTT.

The chain is built from TRBV28 and TRBJ2-7; 8 positions match TRBD1. The CDR3 spans 15 residues. CDR1 is MDHEN and CDR2 is SYDVKM in the germline V gene. V shed 5 bases and J 5 bases; nucleotides not matched to a gene: 11. CDR3 sequence (DNA): TGTGCCAGCAGTAGGGGATGGACAGGGAAGAACGAGCAGTACTTC. Translated: CASSRGWTGKNEQYF.

The rearrangement joins TRBV29-1 to TRBJ1-1; D is ambiguous. This CDR3 comprises 12 residues. Germline CDR1 reads SQVTM; CDR2 reads ANQGSEA. V gave up 4 bases and J gave up 4 bases, with 10 bases separating them. The CDR3 DNA sequence: TGCAGCGTTGTGTACAGTTCCACTGAAGCTTTCTTT. Its translation: CSVVYSSTEAFF.

This rearrangement joins TRBV25-1 to TRBJ2-1, with 7 nucleotides matching TRBD1. Germline-derived CDR1 and CDR2 are MGHDK and SYGVNS. The CDR3 contains 14 residues. Unmatched junction bases numbered 4, after V lost 1 base and J lost 7 bases. Written as DNA, the CDR3 is TGTGCCAGCAGTGAATCCGGGACAGAGAATGAGCAGTTCTTC. Encoded protein: CASSESGTENEQFF.

The V and J genes are TRBV5-5 and TRBJ2-7, with 7 bases lining up with TRBD2. The CDR3 runs to 15 residues. CDR1 is SGHKS, CDR2 YYEKEE, per germline (reference sequence). Losses at the gene ends were 4 bases for V and 1 base for J; bases not matched to a gene: 8. The CDR3 DNA is TGTGCCAGCAGCCAACTAGCGAGATCTTCCTACGAGCAGTACTTC. Protein: CASSQLARSSYEQYF.

This sequence joins TRBV7-9 and TRBJ1-4, with D hard to call. The CDR3 runs to 15 residues. Germline V gene lookup returns CDR1 SEHNR and CDR2 FQNEAQ (reference sequence). V was shortened by 3 bases and J by 4 bases, with 12 bases between the two germline ends. The CDR3 loop reads CASSFSSDVNEKLFF. CDR3 DNA: TGTGCCAGCAGCTTTTCATCAGATGTTAATGAAAAACTGTTTTTT.

The V and J genes are TRBV3-1 (or the pseudogene TRBV3-2) and TRBJ2-3; TRBD2 is a possible D gene (6 bases). Germline V CDR1 and CDR2: LGHDT, YNNKEL (reference sequence). The CDR3 runs to 14 residues. V lost 4 bases, J lost 0 bases, and 8 bases lay in between. In nucleotides, the CDR3 is TGTGCCAGCAGCCTCGGGACTAGCACAGATACGCAGTATTTT. Its protein is CASSLGTSTDTQYF.

The CDR3 sequence is CSVEDELAGNPYNEQFF. Here the CDR3 DNA reads TGCAGCGTTGAAGATGAACTAGCGGGGAATCCCTACAATGAGCAGTTCTTC. This chain connects TRBV29-1 to TRBJ2-1, with 10 nucleotides matching TRBD2. The V segment lost 0 bases and the J segment 2 bases; nucleotides outside the gene matches: 7. The CDR3 consists of 17 residues. Germline CDR1 reads SQVTM; CDR2 reads ANQGSEA.

The rearrangement uses TRBV28 and TRBJ1-5; no reliable D call. Germline CDR1 and CDR2: MDHEN and SYDVKM. V lost 1 base, J lost 6 bases, and 4 bases lay in between. CDR3 size: 12 residues. CDR3 residues: CASSLYGQPQHF. The CDR3 bases are TGTGCCAGCAGTTTATACGGTCAGCCCCAGCATTTT.

The rearrangement uses TRBV19 and TRBJ1-2, with D tentatively TRBD1 (5 bases). V was trimmed by 3 bases and J by 4 bases, leaving 9 bases between them. The CDR3 runs to 13 residues. CDR1 is LNHDA, CDR2 SQIVND, per germline (reference sequence). This chain's CDR3 is CASSMGVSYGYTF. The CDR3 DNA reads TGTGCCAGTAGTATGGGGGTGAGCTATGGCTACACCTTC.